This is a list of T cell receptor beta chains from one sample in a study of vaccination effects on CD4 cells after COVID-19. No antigen has been identified for these receptors. Produced via immunoSEQ multiplex PCR; TCRdb's table is partial and in-frame only. The data contain approximately 40,000 clones, more than 65% of them seen just once; the ten biggest clones take up 3% to 4%. Material: CD4+ T cells from PBMCs cultured without peptide, obtained after COVID-19 vaccination. These receptors all come from a human donor who had a prior SARS-CoV-2 infection. CDR3s include the opening cysteine and the closing phenylalanine or tryptophan. The order of the fields is clone size, J gene, V gene, CDR3 length, D gene, CDR3 DNA, CDR3 protein. D genes are given only for firm matches. Not all rows give a size; the values are once, few, many and, for expanded clones, a class.

size: -; J: TRBJ1-3; V: TRBV2; length: 12; D: -; DNA: TGTGCCAGCAGCGATCCCCTACAAATCATATATTTT; CDR3: CASSDPLQIIYF
size: -; J: TRBJ2-3; V: TRBV11-3; length: 16; D: TRBD2; DNA: TGTGCCAGCAGCCCCCGGTCTAGCGGGATTTCAGATACGCAGTATTTT; CDR3: CASSPRSSGISDTQYF
size: -; J: TRBJ1-3; V: TRBV5-1; length: 16; D: TRBD1; DNA: TGCGCCAGCAGCACGGAAGGGGGCTCGGTGAGAAACACCATATATTTT; CDR3: CASSTEGGSVRNTIYF
size: -; J: TRBJ2-3; V: TRBV4-3; length: 13; D: -; DNA: TGCGCCAGCAGCCAAGAATGGCTCTCATCGCAGTATTTT; CDR3: CASSQEWLSSQYF
size: -; J: TRBJ2-3; V: TRBV6-4; length: 16; D: TRBD2; DNA: TGTGCCAGCAGTACAATAGCGGGAGGCAGCACAGATACGCAGTATTTT; CDR3: CASSTIAGGSTDTQYF
size: -; J: TRBJ2-7; V: TRBV5-1; length: 13; D: -; DNA: TGCGCCAGCAGCTTGGCGGGACGGTTCGGGCAGTACTTC; CDR3: CASSLAGRFGQYF
size: once; J: TRBJ2-3; V: TRBV18; length: 16; D: TRBD1; DNA: TGTGCCAGCTCACCATTGACAGGGTCTTTGGCAGATACGCAGTATTTT; CDR3: CASSPLTGSLADTQYF
size: -; J: TRBJ2-1; V: TRBV5-1; length: 13; D: -; DNA: TGCGCCAGCTCCGAAGGGGGGAGCGATGAGCAGTTCTTC; CDR3: CASSEGGSDEQFF
size: -; J: TRBJ2-2; V: TRBV5-1; length: 15; D: -; DNA: TGCGCCAGCAGCTCAGGACAGAGTTTGGCCGGGGAGCTGTTTTTT; CDR3: CASSSGQSLAGELFF
size: -; J: TRBJ2-5; V: TRBV7-3; length: 18; D: -; DNA: TGTGCCAGCAGCCGAATCCGGGGACCCAGGTTCTTCTCCTGGACCCAGTACTTC; CDR3: CASSRIRGPRFFSWTQYF
size: -; J: TRBJ2-1; V: TRBV7-3; length: 14; D: TRBD2; DNA: TGTGCCAGCAGCCAAGGGACTAGCGGGAGCGAGCAGTTCTTC; CDR3: CASSQGTSGSEQFF
size: -; J: TRBJ2-7; V: TRBV28; length: 13; D: -; DNA: TGTGCCAGCAGTCTCCGGACATACTACGAGCAGTACTTC; CDR3: CASSLRTYYEQYF
size: -; J: TRBJ2-7; V: TRBV27; length: 13; D: -; DNA: TGTGCCAGCAGGGGGATAACCACCTACGAGCAGTACTTC; CDR3: CASRGITTYEQYF
size: once; J: TRBJ1-6; V: TRBV5-4; length: 15; D: TRBD1; DNA: TGTGCCAGCAGCCGCATGGGACAGGAGGGTTCACCCCTCCACTTT; CDR3: CASSRMGQEGSPLHF
size: -; J: TRBJ2-3; V: TRBV4-1; length: 14; D: -; DNA: TGCGCCAGCAGCCAAGATAATCAGCTTCGGGCGCAGTATTTT; CDR3: CASSQDNQLRAQYF
size: -; J: TRBJ2-1; V: TRBV5-1; length: 19; D: TRBD2; DNA: TGCGCCAGCAGCTTGGCCCCCGGGACTAGCGGGGGGGCTTACAATGAGCAGTTCTTC; CDR3: CASSLAPGTSGGAYNEQFF
size: few; J: TRBJ2-7; V: TRBV11-2; length: 17; D: TRBD1; DNA: TGTGCCAGCAGCTTTCCACCACAGGGGGACGTTTCCTACGAGCAGTACTTC; CDR3: CASSFPPQGDVSYEQYF
size: once; J: TRBJ1-2; V: TRBV11-2; length: 14; D: -; DNA: TGTGCCAGCAGCTTAGGAGGAGGGGGGTATGGCTACACCTTC; CDR3: CASSLGGGGYGYTF
size: once; J: TRBJ2-3; V: TRBV4-3; length: 19; D: TRBD2; DNA: TGCGCCAGCAGCCAAGATCCGGTCCAGCGGGGGACTAGCACAGATACGCAGTATTTT; CDR3: CASSQDPVQRGTSTDTQYF
size: -; J: TRBJ2-7; V: TRBV11-2; length: 16; D: -; DNA: TGTGCCAGCAGCTTAGATACAGACTCCCCCGTTTACGAGCAGTACTTC; CDR3: CASSLDTDSPVYEQYF
size: once; J: TRBJ1-1; V: TRBV6-5; length: 13; D: TRBD1; DNA: TGTGCCAGCACCGGACAGGGAAACACTGAAGCTTTCTTT; CDR3: CASTGQGNTEAFF
size: -; J: TRBJ2-1; V: TRBV5-1; length: 15; D: TRBD2; DNA: TGCGCCAGCAGCCCGGGGACTAGCGGTAACAATGAGCAGTTCTTC; CDR3: CASSPGTSGNNEQFF
size: -; J: TRBJ2-7; V: TRBV5-4; length: 15; D: -; DNA: TGTGCCAGCAGCCCGCGACAGTCGTACGGCTACGAGCAGTACTTC; CDR3: CASSPRQSYGYEQYF
size: few; J: TRBJ1-5; V: TRBV15; length: 13; D: -; DNA: TGTGCCACCAGCAGTTACCCCAATCAGCCCCAGCATTTT; CDR3: CATSSYPNQPQHF
size: -; J: TRBJ2-1; V: TRBV2; length: 13; D: -; DNA: TGTGCCAGCAGCCAGGACAAATACAATGAGCAGTTCTTC; CDR3: CASSQDKYNEQFF
size: -; J: TRBJ1-2; V: TRBV28; length: 13; D: -; DNA: TGTGCCAGCAGTTTGAGGCAGGCCTATGGCTACACCTTC; CDR3: CASSLRQAYGYTF
size: -; J: TRBJ2-7; V: TRBV14; length: 16; D: -; DNA: TGTGCCAGCAGCCAACGGGGGGCCCCGAGTTTATACGAGCAGTACTTC; CDR3: CASSQRGAPSLYEQYF
size: -; J: TRBJ1-1; V: TRBV10-3; length: 12; D: -; DNA: TGTGCCATCAGTGGTCGGAACACTGAAGCTTTCTTT; CDR3: CAISGRNTEAFF
size: few; J: TRBJ1-1; V: TRBV7-6; length: 9; D: -; DNA: TGTGCCACCTACACTGAAGCTTTCTTT; CDR3: CATYTEAFF
size: once; J: TRBJ2-3; V: TRBV18; length: 15; D: TRBD1; DNA: TGTGCCAGCTCACTGACAGGGCCAGCCACAGATACGCAGTATTTT; CDR3: CASSLTGPATDTQYF
size: -; J: TRBJ1-2; V: TRBV7-9; length: 12; D: -; DNA: TGTGCCAGCAGCTTAGGGGACTATGGCTACACCTTC; CDR3: CASSLGDYGYTF
size: once; J: TRBJ2-3; V: TRBV7-9; length: 12; D: -; DNA: TGTGCCAGCAGCTTAACCGCAGATACGCAGTATTTT; CDR3: CASSLTADTQYF
size: -; J: TRBJ1-4; V: TRBV7-9; length: 15; D: TRBD1; DNA: TGTGCCAGCAGCCCCGGGGACAGGCTGAGTGAAAAACTGTTTTTT; CDR3: CASSPGDRLSEKLFF
size: once; J: TRBJ2-7; V: TRBV5-4; length: 11; D: -; DNA: TGTGCCAGCAGCTCTATCTACGAGCAGTACTTC; CDR3: CASSSIYEQYF
size: -; J: TRBJ2-2; V: TRBV9; length: 16; D: TRBD1; DNA: TGTGCCAGCAGCGTATACGGGACAGGGGACACCGGGGAGCTGTTTTTT; CDR3: CASSVYGTGDTGELFF
size: -; J: TRBJ1-5; V: TRBV12-3/TRBV12-4; length: 13; D: -; DNA: TGTGCCAGCAGTCAGGAATTTTATCAGCCCCAGCATTTT; CDR3: CASSQEFYQPQHF
size: -; J: TRBJ1-4; V: TRBV5-1; length: 16; D: -; DNA: TGCGCCAGCAGCTTCGGAGGGTTTGATACTAATGAAAAACTGTTTTTT; CDR3: CASSFGGFDTNEKLFF
size: -; J: TRBJ1-2; V: TRBV25-1; length: 14; D: TRBD1; DNA: TGTGCCAGCAGTGGAACAGGGGGCCGGTATGGCTACACCTTC; CDR3: CASSGTGGRYGYTF
size: few; J: TRBJ2-7; V: TRBV19; length: 14; D: -; DNA: TGTGCCAGTAGTGTGGAAGGGGTTGCTGGGGAGCAGTACTTC; CDR3: CASSVEGVAGEQYF
size: -; J: TRBJ1-4; V: TRBV27; length: 11; D: -; DNA: TGTGCCAGCGGGCGAGGGGAAAAACTGTTTTTT; CDR3: CASGRGEKLFF
size: few; J: TRBJ1-2; V: TRBV9; length: 13; D: -; DNA: TGTGCCAGCAGCCAGGGAGTGAACTATGGCTACACCTTC; CDR3: CASSQGVNYGYTF
size: -; J: TRBJ1-1; V: TRBV5-1; length: 15; D: -; DNA: TGCGCCAGCAGCTGGAGTCTGGGAGGTGACACTGAAGCTTTCTTT; CDR3: CASSWSLGGDTEAFF
size: -; J: TRBJ2-7; V: TRBV4-3; length: 14; D: -; DNA: TGCGCCAGCAGCCAAGGGACGTACTCCTACGAGCAGTACTTC; CDR3: CASSQGTYSYEQYF
size: -; J: TRBJ2-5; V: TRBV4-1; length: 15; D: -; DNA: TGCGCCAGCAGCCAAGTCGGGGGTTCCGGTGAGACCCAGTACTTC; CDR3: CASSQVGGSGETQYF
size: -; J: TRBJ1-4; V: TRBV28; length: 15; D: TRBD1; DNA: TGTGCCAGCAGGAGGGGACAGGGGATTAATGAAAAACTGTTTTTT; CDR3: CASRRGQGINEKLFF
size: -; J: TRBJ1-2; V: TRBV3-1/TRBV3-2; length: 13; D: -; DNA: TGTGCCAGCAGCCAAGACAGGGGTGATGGCTACACCTTC; CDR3: CASSQDRGDGYTF
size: -; J: TRBJ1-1; V: TRBV6-5; length: 14; D: -; DNA: TGTGCCAGCAGTAGGAACATGGCGAACACTGAAGCTTTCTTT; CDR3: CASSRNMANTEAFF
size: -; J: TRBJ2-2; V: TRBV7-2; length: 14; D: -; DNA: TGTGCCAGCAGCTTAGCGGGAGACACCGGGGAGCTGTTTTTT; CDR3: CASSLAGDTGELFF
size: -; J: TRBJ2-7; V: TRBV5-1; length: 14; D: -; DNA: TGCGCCAGCAGCTTGGTTAGGGGGACGGACGAGCAGTACTTC; CDR3: CASSLVRGTDEQYF
size: -; J: TRBJ2-4; V: TRBV23-1; length: 16; D: TRBD2; DNA: TGCGCCAGCAGTCAAGCATTGGGACTAGCGGAAAACATTCAGTACTTC; CDR3: CASSQALGLAENIQYF
size: -; J: TRBJ1-5; V: TRBV7-8; length: 18; D: -; DNA: TGTGCCAGCAGCTCCTTCTCCGGGGGAGGTGAGAGCAATCAGCCCCAGCATTTT; CDR3: CASSSFSGGGESNQPQHF